This TCR beta chain stems from a study of T cell responses to AZD1222 COVID-19 vaccine. Using immunoSEQ multiplex PCR, the repertoire was profiled, and TCRdb retains in-frame clones only, with some absent. This sample carries fewer than 180,000 clones, less than 95% of them seen once, and the ten largest clones take over 1%. Trimming cost V 2 bases and J 2 bases, with 0 bases left between them. This CDR3 is 11 amino acids long. This clone is a singleton in its sample. The source of this sequence is an adult in good health. The chain employs TRBV12-3 or TRBV12-4 and TRBJ1-2; D call uncertain. The sequences come from peripheral blood, collected on day 0 of AZD1222 vaccination. In DNA, the CDR3 is TGTGCCAGCAGTTTAAACTATGGCTACACCTTC. Encoded protein: CASSLNYGYTF.